These T cell receptor beta chains were read from a single sample in a study of cytomegalovirus exposure and HLA in healthy donors. Assay used: immunoSEQ multiplex PCR; TCRdb lists only in-frame clones, some missing. The sample lists 99,000 or so clones, 65% to 85% occurring once. The sequencing input was PBMCs. The receptors shown here come from a male donor in good health and CMV-seronegative. The CDR3 runs from the conserved cysteine through the conserved F or W. The order of the fields is V gene, D gene, clone size, J gene, CDR3 protein, CDR3 DNA. The D gene is left open where the match is weak. Clone size, where shown, is once, few, many, or a class for clones that have expanded.

v_call: TRBV5-8
d_call: NA
clone_size: NA
j_call: TRBJ2-5
cdr3_aa: CASSPDNNNQETQYF
cdr3_nt: TGTGCCAGCAGCCCAGACAATAATAACCAAGAGACCCAGTACTTC

v_call: TRBV5-1
d_call: NA
clone_size: once
j_call: TRBJ1-2
cdr3_aa: CASSRGTEPYGYTF
cdr3_nt: TGCGCCAGCAGCCGCGGGACGGAACCCTATGGCTACACCTTC

v_call: TRBV2
d_call: TRBD1
clone_size: NA
j_call: TRBJ1-2
cdr3_aa: CASIPDRVNYGYTF
cdr3_nt: TGTGCCAGCATTCCGGACAGGGTGAACTATGGCTACACCTTC

v_call: TRBV5-6
d_call: TRBD2
clone_size: NA
j_call: TRBJ2-3
cdr3_aa: CASSPGLAASTDTQYF
cdr3_nt: TGTGCCAGCAGCCCGGGACTAGCAGCTAGCACAGATACGCAGTATTTT

v_call: TRBV11-2
d_call: NA
clone_size: NA
j_call: TRBJ2-7
cdr3_aa: CASRKQATYEQYF
cdr3_nt: TGTGCCAGCAGAAAGCAAGCCACCTACGAGCAGTACTTC

v_call: TRBV6-1
d_call: NA
clone_size: few
j_call: TRBJ2-3
cdr3_aa: CASSEAPGPPDTQYF
cdr3_nt: TGTGCCAGCAGTGAGGCTCCTGGGCCCCCAGATACGCAGTATTTT

v_call: TRBV5-1
d_call: NA
clone_size: NA
j_call: TRBJ2-1
cdr3_aa: CASSLVGGDSSYNEQFF
cdr3_nt: TGCGCCAGCAGCTTGGTTGGGGGCGATAGCTCCTACAATGAGCAGTTCTTC

v_call: TRBV7-2
d_call: NA
clone_size: NA
j_call: TRBJ2-4
cdr3_aa: CASSLDGRGGQNIQYF
cdr3_nt: TGTGCCAGCAGCTTAGATGGGCGGGGCGGTCAAAACATTCAGTACTTC

v_call: TRBV7-2
d_call: TRBD1
clone_size: NA
j_call: TRBJ2-5
cdr3_aa: CASSSNRGQETQYF
cdr3_nt: TGTGCCAGCAGCTCCAACAGGGGGCAAGAGACCCAGTACTTC

v_call: TRBV5-1
d_call: TRBD2
clone_size: NA
j_call: TRBJ2-1
cdr3_aa: CASSSALAGAYNEQFF
cdr3_nt: TGCGCCAGCAGTTCCGCCCTAGCGGGAGCCTACAATGAGCAGTTCTTC

v_call: TRBV19
d_call: NA
clone_size: few
j_call: TRBJ1-2
cdr3_aa: CASSPSGWGGKGYTF
cdr3_nt: TGTGCCAGTAGTCCCTCCGGTTGGGGGGGAAAAGGCTACACCTTC

v_call: TRBV15
d_call: NA
clone_size: NA
j_call: TRBJ2-3
cdr3_aa: CATSTLARTDTQYF
cdr3_nt: TGTGCCACCAGCACACTAGCTCGCACAGATACGCAGTATTTT

v_call: TRBV9
d_call: TRBD2
clone_size: NA
j_call: TRBJ2-2
cdr3_aa: CASSVDRTRNTGELFF
cdr3_nt: TGTGCCAGCAGCGTAGATAGGACTAGGAACACCGGGGAGCTGTTTTTT

v_call: TRBV29-1
d_call: NA
clone_size: NA
j_call: TRBJ1-1
cdr3_aa: CSVEKGERAFF
cdr3_nt: TGCAGCGTTGAGAAGGGGGAGCGAGCTTTCTTT

v_call: TRBV5-4
d_call: NA
clone_size: NA
j_call: TRBJ2-5
cdr3_aa: CASSPPGEETQYF
cdr3_nt: TGTGCCAGCAGCCCCCCGGGAGAAGAGACCCAGTACTTC

v_call: TRBV7-9
d_call: TRBD2
clone_size: NA
j_call: TRBJ2-1
cdr3_aa: CASSPPASGSYNEQFF
cdr3_nt: TGTGCCAGCAGCCCCCCGGCTAGCGGGAGCTACAATGAGCAGTTCTTC

v_call: TRBV7-3
d_call: TRBD1
clone_size: NA
j_call: TRBJ1-1
cdr3_aa: CASSPGTGLGYTEAFF
cdr3_nt: TGTGCCAGCAGCCCCGGGACAGGGTTAGGGTACACTGAAGCTTTCTTT

v_call: TRBV18
d_call: TRBD2
clone_size: NA
j_call: TRBJ2-7
cdr3_aa: CASSLRDYSYEQYF
cdr3_nt: TGTGCCAGCTCACTCCGGGACTACTCCTACGAGCAGTACTTC

v_call: TRBV6-1
d_call: NA
clone_size: NA
j_call: TRBJ2-3
cdr3_aa: CASSGGQPGHTQYF
cdr3_nt: TGTGCCAGCAGCGGGGGACAGCCCGGACATACGCAGTATTTT

v_call: TRBV10-3
d_call: NA
clone_size: NA
j_call: TRBJ2-2
cdr3_aa: CATGSSKTNTGELFF
cdr3_nt: TGTGCCACGGGGTCCTCAAAGACGAACACCGGGGAGCTGTTTTTT

v_call: TRBV30
d_call: TRBD2
clone_size: NA
j_call: TRBJ2-7
cdr3_aa: CAWSSGLAGAYEQYF
cdr3_nt: TGTGCCTGGAGTTCCGGACTAGCGGGAGCGTACGAGCAGTACTTC

v_call: TRBV13
d_call: NA
clone_size: NA
j_call: TRBJ2-1
cdr3_aa: CASSGGYSSYNEQFF
cdr3_nt: TGTGCCAGCAGCGGAGGGTATAGCTCCTACAATGAGCAGTTCTTC